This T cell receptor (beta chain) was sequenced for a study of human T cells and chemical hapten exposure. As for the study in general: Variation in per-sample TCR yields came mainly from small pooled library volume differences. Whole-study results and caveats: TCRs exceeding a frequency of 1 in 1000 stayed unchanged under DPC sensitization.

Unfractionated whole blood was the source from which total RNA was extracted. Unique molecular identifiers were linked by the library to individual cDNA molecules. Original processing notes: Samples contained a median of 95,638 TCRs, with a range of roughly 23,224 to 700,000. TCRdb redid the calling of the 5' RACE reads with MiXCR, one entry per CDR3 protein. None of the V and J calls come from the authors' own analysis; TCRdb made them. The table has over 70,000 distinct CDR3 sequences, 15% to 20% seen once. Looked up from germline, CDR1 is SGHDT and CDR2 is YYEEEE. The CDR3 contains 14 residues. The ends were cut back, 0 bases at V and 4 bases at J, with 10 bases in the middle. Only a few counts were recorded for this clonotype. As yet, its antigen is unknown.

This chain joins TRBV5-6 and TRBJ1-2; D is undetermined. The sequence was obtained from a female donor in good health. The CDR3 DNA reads TGTGCCAGCAGCTTGGGGGCCGCGGCCTATGGCTACACCTTC. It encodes CASSLGAAAYGYTF.